These T cell receptor beta chains were read from a single sample in a study of blood T cell repertoires in COVID-19. Only in-frame clones appear in the TCRdb table, and some are missing; sequencing was by immunoSEQ multiplex PCR. Of about 120,000 clones listed, just under 80% are singletons. The specimen sequenced was peripheral blood. These receptors all come from a man in his sixties with active or convalescent COVID-19. Both conserved end residues are part of each CDR3. The D gene is left open where the match is weak. Size values are once, few and many counts, or a class for expanded clones, and some rows have none.

>19|NA|TRBJ2-1|NA|TRBV6-6
CASSPLTSSRTRMDNEQFF
TGTGCCAGCAGTCCACTGACTAGTTCCCGAACCCGTATGGACAATGAGCAGTTCTTC
>11|NA|TRBJ2-5|NA|TRBV6-1
CASSAQETQYF
TGTGCCAGCAGTGCACAAGAGACCCAGTACTTC
>16|NA|TRBJ2-2|TRBD2|TRBV30
CAYSRRAGGHTGELFF
TGTGCCTACTCCCGAAGGGCGGGAGGGCACACCGGGGAGCTGTTTTTT
>11|NA|TRBJ2-3|NA|TRBV12-3/TRBV12-4
CASMVEDTQYF
TGTGCCAGTATGGTAGAAGATACGCAGTATTTT
>14|NA|TRBJ1-1|NA|TRBV19
CASSVVGGRTEAFF
TGTGCCAGTAGTGTCGTCGGGGGTCGCACTGAAGCTTTCTTT
>14|NA|TRBJ1-6|TRBD1|TRBV5-1
CASTLDRGNSPLHF
TGCGCCAGCACCTTAGACAGGGGGAATTCACCCCTCCACTTT
>13|NA|TRBJ1-1|TRBD1|TRBV30
CAWVGQENTEAFF
TGTGCCTGGGTGGGACAGGAGAACACTGAAGCTTTCTTT
>17|NA|TRBJ2-2|TRBD2|TRBV19
CASTPRTSGGNTGELFF
TGTGCCAGTACCCCCCGGACTAGCGGGGGGAACACCGGGGAGCTGTTTTTT
>13|NA|TRBJ2-7|NA|TRBV6-1
CASSEDGGRDLYF
TGTGCCAGCAGTGAAGACGGTGGGAGAGATCTGTACTTC
>13|NA|TRBJ1-6|NA|TRBV7-2
CASSLLTGSPLHF
TGTGCCAGCAGCTTATTAACCGGTTCACCCCTCCACTTT
>14|NA|TRBJ2-3|NA|TRBV4-1
CASSERGGTDTQYF
TGCGCCAGCAGCGAGAGGGGGGGGACAGATACGCAGTATTTT
>16|many|TRBJ2-5|NA|TRBV4-2
CASSQGDQGAQETQYF
TGTGCCAGCAGCCAAGGTGATCAAGGGGCCCAAGAGACCCAGTACTTC
>13|NA|TRBJ1-5|NA|TRBV7-9
CASSLGAHQPQHF
TGTGCCAGCAGCTTGGGAGCCCATCAGCCCCAGCATTTT
>15|NA|TRBJ2-3|TRBD1|TRBV6-5
CASSSRHRGKGTQYF
TGTGCCAGCAGTTCCCGCCACAGGGGGAAAGGAACGCAGTATTTT
>16|once|TRBJ2-3|TRBD2|TRBV5-1
CASSSARGVGTDTQYF
TGCGCCAGCAGCTCCGCCCGGGGGGTTGGCACAGATACGCAGTATTTT
>15|NA|TRBJ2-7|TRBD2|TRBV5-5
CASSLSGRTTYEQYF
TGTGCCAGCAGCCTAAGCGGGAGGACCACCTACGAGCAGTACTTC
>14|NA|TRBJ2-5|NA|TRBV4-3
CASSQENNQETQYF
TGCGCCAGCAGCCAAGAAAATAACCAAGAGACCCAGTACTTC
>15|NA|TRBJ1-1|NA|TRBV5-4
CASSPIMGDSTEAFF
TGTGCCAGCAGCCCTATAATGGGGGACTCCACTGAAGCTTTCTTT
>15|NA|TRBJ2-5|TRBD2|TRBV3-1/TRBV3-2
CASGAGLAFQETQYF
TGTGCCAGCGGTGCGGGACTAGCGTTTCAAGAGACCCAGTACTTC
>12|NA|TRBJ2-1|NA|TRBV24-1
CATSEQDNEQFF
TGTGCCACCAGTGAGCAGGACAATGAGCAGTTCTTC
>16|NA|TRBJ2-3|TRBD2|TRBV4-2
CASSQEELADTDTQYF
TGTGCCAGCAGCCAAGAAGAGCTAGCGGACACAGATACGCAGTATTTT
>16|NA|TRBJ2-1|NA|TRBV24-1
CATSDLRGSGYNEQFF
TGTGCCACCAGTGACCTCAGGGGAAGCGGATACAATGAGCAGTTCTTC